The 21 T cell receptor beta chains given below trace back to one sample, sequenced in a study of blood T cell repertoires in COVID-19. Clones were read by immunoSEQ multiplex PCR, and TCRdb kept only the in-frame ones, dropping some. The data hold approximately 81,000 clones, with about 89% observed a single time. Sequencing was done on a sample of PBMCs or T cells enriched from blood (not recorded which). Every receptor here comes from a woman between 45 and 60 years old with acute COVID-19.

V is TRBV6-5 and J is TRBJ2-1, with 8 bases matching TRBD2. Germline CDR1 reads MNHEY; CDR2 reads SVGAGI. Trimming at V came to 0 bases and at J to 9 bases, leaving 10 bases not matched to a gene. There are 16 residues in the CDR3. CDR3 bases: TGTGCCAGCAGTTACTCGACAGCTCTAGCGGGCTTTGAGCAGTTCTTC. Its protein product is CASSYSTALAGFEQFF.

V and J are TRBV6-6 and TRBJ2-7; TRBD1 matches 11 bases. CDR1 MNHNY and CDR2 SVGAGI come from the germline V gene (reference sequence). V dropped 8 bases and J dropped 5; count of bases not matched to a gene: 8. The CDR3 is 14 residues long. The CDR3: CASSGQGASHEQYF. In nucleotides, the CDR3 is TGTGCCAGCTCAGGACAGGGGGCTTCCCACGAGCAGTACTTC.

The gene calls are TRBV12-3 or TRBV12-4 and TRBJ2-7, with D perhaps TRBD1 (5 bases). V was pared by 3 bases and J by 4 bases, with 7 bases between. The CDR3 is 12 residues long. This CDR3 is CASSFRTYEQYF. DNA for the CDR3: TGTGCCAGCAGTTTTCGGACATACGAGCAGTACTTC.

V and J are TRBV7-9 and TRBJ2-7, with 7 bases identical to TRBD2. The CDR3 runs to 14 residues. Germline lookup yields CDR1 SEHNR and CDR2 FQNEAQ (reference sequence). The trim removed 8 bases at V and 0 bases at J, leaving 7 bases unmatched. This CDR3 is CASEEAGASYEQYF. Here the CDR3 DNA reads TGTGCCAGCGAGGAGGCGGGAGCCTCCTACGAGCAGTACTTC. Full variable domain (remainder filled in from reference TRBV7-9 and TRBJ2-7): DTGVSQNPRHKITKRGQNVTFRCDPISEHNRLYWYRQTLGQGPEFLTYFQNEAQLEKSRLLSDRFSAERPKGSFSTLEIQRTEQGDSAMYLCASEEAGASYEQYFGPGTRLTVT.

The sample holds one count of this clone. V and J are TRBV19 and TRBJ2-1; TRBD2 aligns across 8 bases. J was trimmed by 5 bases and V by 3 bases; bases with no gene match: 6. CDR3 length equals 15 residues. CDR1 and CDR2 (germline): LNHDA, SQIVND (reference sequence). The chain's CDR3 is CASSIERENNNEQFF. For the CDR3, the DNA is TGTGCCAGTAGTATCGAGCGGGAGAACAACAATGAGCAGTTCTTC.

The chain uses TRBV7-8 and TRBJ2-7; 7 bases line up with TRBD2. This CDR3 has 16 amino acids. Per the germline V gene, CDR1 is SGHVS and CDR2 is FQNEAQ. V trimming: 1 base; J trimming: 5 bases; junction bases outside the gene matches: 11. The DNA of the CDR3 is TGTGCCAGCAGCTTAGTGGCCGGCGCGGGAGACCACGAGCAGTACTTC. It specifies CASSLVAGAGDHEQYF.

CDR3: CASSLAGHTEAFF. As DNA, the CDR3 is TGTGCCAGTAGTCTGGCAGGCCACACTGAAGCTTTCTTT. The chain recombines TRBV19 with TRBJ1-1; D remains ambiguous. Germline V lookup: CDR1 LNHDA, CDR2 SQIVND (reference sequence). The V end was cut by 5 bases, the J end by 3 bases, with 10 bases between. The CDR3 is made up of 13 amino acids.

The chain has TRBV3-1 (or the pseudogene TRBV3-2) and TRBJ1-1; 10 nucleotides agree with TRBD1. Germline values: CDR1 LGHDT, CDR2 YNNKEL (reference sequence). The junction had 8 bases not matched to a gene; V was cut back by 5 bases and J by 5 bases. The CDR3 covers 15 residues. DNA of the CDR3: TGTGCCAGCAGCAAACGACAGGGGGCGTCGACTGAAGCTTTCTTT. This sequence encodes CASSKRQGASTEAFF.

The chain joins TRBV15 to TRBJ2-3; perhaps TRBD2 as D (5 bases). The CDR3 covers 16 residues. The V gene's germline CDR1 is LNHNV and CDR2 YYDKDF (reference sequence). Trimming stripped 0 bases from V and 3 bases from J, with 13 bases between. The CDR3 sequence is CATSRDRGGRTDTQYF. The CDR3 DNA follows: TGTGCCACCAGCAGAGATCGGGGTGGTAGGACAGATACGCAGTATTTT.

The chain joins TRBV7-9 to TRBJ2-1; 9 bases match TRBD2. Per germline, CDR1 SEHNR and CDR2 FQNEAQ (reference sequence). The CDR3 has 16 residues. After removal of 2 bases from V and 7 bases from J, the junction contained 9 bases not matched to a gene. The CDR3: CASSLWAGTSLNEQFF. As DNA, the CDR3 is TGTGCCAGCAGCTTATGGGCGGGGACTAGCTTAAATGAGCAGTTCTTC.

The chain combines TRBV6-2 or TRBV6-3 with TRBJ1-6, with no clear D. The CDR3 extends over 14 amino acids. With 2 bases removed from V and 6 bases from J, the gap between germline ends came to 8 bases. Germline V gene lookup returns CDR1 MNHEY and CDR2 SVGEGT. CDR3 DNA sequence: TGTGCCAGCAGTTACCGACTTACTAATTCACCCCTCCACTTT. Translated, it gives CASSYRLTNSPLHF.

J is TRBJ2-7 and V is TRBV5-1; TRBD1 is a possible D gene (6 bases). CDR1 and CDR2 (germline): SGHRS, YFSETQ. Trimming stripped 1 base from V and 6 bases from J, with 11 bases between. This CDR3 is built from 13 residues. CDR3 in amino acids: CASSLREGGEQYF. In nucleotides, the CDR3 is TGCGCCAGCAGCTTGCGGGAAGGGGGCGAGCAGTACTTC.

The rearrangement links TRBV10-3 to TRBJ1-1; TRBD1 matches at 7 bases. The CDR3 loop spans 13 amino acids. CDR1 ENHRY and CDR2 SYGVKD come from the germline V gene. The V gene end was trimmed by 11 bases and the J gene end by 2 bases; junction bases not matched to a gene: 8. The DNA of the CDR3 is TGTGCCGCGTTGGGACAGATAAACACTGAAGCTTTCTTT. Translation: CAALGQINTEAFF.

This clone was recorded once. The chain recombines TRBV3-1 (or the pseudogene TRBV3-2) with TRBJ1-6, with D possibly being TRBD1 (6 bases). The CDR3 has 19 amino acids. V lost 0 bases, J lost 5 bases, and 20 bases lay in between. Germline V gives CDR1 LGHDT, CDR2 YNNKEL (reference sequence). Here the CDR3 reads CASSQDGLVGASDNSPLHF. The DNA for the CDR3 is TGTGCCAGCAGCCAAGATGGACTGGTGGGGGCAAGCGATAATTCACCCCTCCACTTT.

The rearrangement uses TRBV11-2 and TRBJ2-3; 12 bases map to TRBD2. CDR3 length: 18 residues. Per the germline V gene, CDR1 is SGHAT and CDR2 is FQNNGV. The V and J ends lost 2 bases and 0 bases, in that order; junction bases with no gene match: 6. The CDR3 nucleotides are TGTGCCAGCAGCTTATTGACTAGCGGGAGCGGGAGCACAGATACGCAGTATTTT. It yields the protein CASSLLTSGSGSTDTQYF.

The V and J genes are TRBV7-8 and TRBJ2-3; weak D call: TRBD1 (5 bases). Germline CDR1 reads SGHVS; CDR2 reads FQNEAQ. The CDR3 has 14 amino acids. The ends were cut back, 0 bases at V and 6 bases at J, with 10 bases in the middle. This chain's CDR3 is CASSLAGVGDTQYF. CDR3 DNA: TGTGCCAGCAGCTTAGCAGGGGTGGGCGATACGCAGTATTTT.

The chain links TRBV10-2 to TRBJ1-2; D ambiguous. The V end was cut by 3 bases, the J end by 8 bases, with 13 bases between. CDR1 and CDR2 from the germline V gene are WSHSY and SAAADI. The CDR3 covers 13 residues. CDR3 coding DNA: TGCGCCAGCAGTGAACTAGGCCTGCGAGGCTACACCTTC. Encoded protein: CASSELGLRGYTF.

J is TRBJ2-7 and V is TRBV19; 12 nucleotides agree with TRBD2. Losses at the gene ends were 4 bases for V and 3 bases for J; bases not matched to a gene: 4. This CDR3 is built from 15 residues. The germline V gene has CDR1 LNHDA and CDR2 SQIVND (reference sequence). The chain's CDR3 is CASSTQTSGSYEQYF. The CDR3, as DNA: TGTGCCAGTAGTACCCAGACTAGCGGGAGCTACGAGCAGTACTTC.

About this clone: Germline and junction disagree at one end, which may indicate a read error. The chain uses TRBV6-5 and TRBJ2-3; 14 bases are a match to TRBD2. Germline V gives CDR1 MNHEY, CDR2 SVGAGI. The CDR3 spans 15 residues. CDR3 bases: TGTGCCAGCAGGGGGACTAGCGGGAGTAGGACAGATATGACCTTT. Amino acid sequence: CASRGTSGSRTDMTF.

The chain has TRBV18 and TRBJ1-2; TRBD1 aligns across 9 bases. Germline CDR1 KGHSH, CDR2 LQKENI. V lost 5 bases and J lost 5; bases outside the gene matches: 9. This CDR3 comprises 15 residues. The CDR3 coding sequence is TGTGCCAGCTCAGATTCCGGGACAGGGCGTTATGGCTACACCTTC. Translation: CASSDSGTGRYGYTF.

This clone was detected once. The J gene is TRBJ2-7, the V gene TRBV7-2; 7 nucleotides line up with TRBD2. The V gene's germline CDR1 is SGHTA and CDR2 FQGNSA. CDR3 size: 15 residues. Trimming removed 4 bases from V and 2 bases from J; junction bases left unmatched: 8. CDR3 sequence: CASSSRTSPAYEQYF. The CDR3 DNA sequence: TGTGCCAGCAGCTCCCGGACTAGTCCGGCCTACGAGCAGTACTTC. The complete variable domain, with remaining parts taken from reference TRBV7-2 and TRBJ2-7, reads GAGVSQSPSNKVTEKGKDVELRCDPISGHTALYWYRQSLGQGLEFLIYFQGNSAPDKSGLPSDRFSAERTGGSVSTLTIQRTQQEDSAVYLCASSSRTSPAYEQYFGPGTRLTVT.